This T cell receptor beta chain is drawn from a study of cytomegalovirus exposure and HLA in healthy donors. The PCR employed 60 Vbeta primers together with 13 Jbeta primers. Using immunoSEQ multiplex PCR, the repertoire was profiled, and TCRdb retains in-frame clones only, with some absent. Of almost 200,000 clones listed, more than 75% are singletons. Details on this clone: Its target is not known.

V was cut by 2 bases and J by 0 bases, with 10 bases left in between. This CDR3 comprises 15 residues. CDR1 and CDR2 (germline): SGDLS, YYNGEE. Points from the study as a whole: Some TCR beta chains (164 of them) were listed as cytomegalovirus-associated. The authors later linked a missense DCLRE1C variant to TCR beta V- and J-gene trimming. Researchers reportedly found TCR beta sequences accurately predicted most subjects' HLA-A and HLA-B alleles.

The sequenced sample consisted of PBMCs. The chain combines TRBV9 with TRBJ2-3, with D perhaps matching TRBD2 (5 bases). This TCR was recovered from a male donor in good health and CMV-seropositive. The CDR3 reads CASSVIGGSTDTQYF. CDR3 DNA sequence: TGTGCCAGCAGCGTGATCGGCGGGAGCACAGATACGCAGTATTTT.